What follows are 23 T cell receptor beta chains derived from one specimen sequenced in a study of response to subunit inactivated influenza vaccine. TCRdb fed the RT-PCR reads into MiXCR, producing one record per CDR3 protein. Here the sample spans around 790,000 distinct CDR3 sequences, about 20% being singletons. The material sequenced was PBMCs from blood, taken more than 4 days after vaccination. The receptors were sampled from a man between 45 and 60 years old who received an inactivated influenza vaccine.

This clonotype has more than one count but fewer than ten. The chain is built from TRBV7-9 and TRBJ2-1, with 7 positions matching TRBD1. The V and J ends lost 2 bases and 0 bases, in that order; junction bases with no gene match: 7. In germline, CDR1 is SEHNR, CDR2 FQNEAQ (reference sequence). The CDR3 spans 17 residues. CDR3: CASSLRWGQSSYNEQFF. CDR3 nucleotide sequence: TGTGCCAGCAGCTTAAGGTGGGGACAGAGCTCCTACAATGAGCAGTTCTTC.

This clonotype was seen only once. V is TRBV6-2 or TRBV6-3 and J is TRBJ2-1, with D unclear. The CDR3 covers 11 residues. Germline V gene sequence: CDR1 MNHEY, CDR2 SVGEGT. The V end was cut by 5 bases, the J end by 8 bases, with 7 bases between. CDR3 nucleotides: TGTGCCAGCAGTGGTGCATATGAGCAGTTCTTC. Translating gives CASSGAYEQFF.

This clonotype has a handful of counts. This chain uses TRBV6-2 or TRBV6-3 with TRBJ2-1; 9 bases are a match to TRBD2. Trimming cost V 5 bases and J 2 bases; bases outside gene matches: 4. The germline V gene encodes CDR1 MNHEY and CDR2 SVGEGT. This CDR3 comprises 15 residues. The CDR3 coding sequence is TGTGCCAGCAGTGCTCTAGCGGGGCCCTACAATGAGCAGTTCTTC. Its translation: CASSALAGPYNEQFF.

The chain couples TRBV6-2 or TRBV6-3 to TRBJ2-1, with 11 bases aligning to TRBD2. Germline CDR1 is MNHEY and CDR2 is SVGEGT. V shed 2 bases and J 0 bases; nucleotides not matched to a gene: 6. The CDR3 extends over 18 amino acids. The CDR3 loop is CASSYQAGLAGSYNEQFF. The CDR3 DNA follows: TGTGCCAGCAGTTACCAGGCAGGACTAGCGGGCTCCTACAATGAGCAGTTCTTC.

This clonotype was found a few times. This chain links TRBV10-3 with TRBJ1-4; unclear D gene. The ends were cut back, 5 bases at V and 5 bases at J, with 6 bases in the middle. Germline V gene data show CDR1 as ENHRY and CDR2 as SYGVKD. The CDR3 is 12 residues long. CDR3 sequence reads: CAISPENEKLFF. DNA for the CDR3: TGTGCCATCAGTCCCGAAAATGAAAAACTGTTTTTT.

The J gene is TRBJ2-5, the V gene TRBV29-1, with D perhaps given as TRBD1 or TRBD2 (6 bases each). The CDR3 covers 13 residues. Per the germline V gene, CDR1 is SQVTM and CDR2 is ANQGSEA. V lost 5 bases to trimming and J lost 4 bases, with 14 bases between them. This chain's CDR3 is CSVCRGPGETQYF. CDR3 DNA sequence: TGCAGCGTTTGTCGGGGGCCCGGAGAGACCCAGTACTTC.

This clonotype was seen a handful of times. V gene TRBV12-3 or TRBV12-4 combines with J gene TRBJ2-2, with 7 bases aligning to TRBD2. The V segment lost 3 bases and the J segment 7 bases; nucleotides outside the gene matches: 11. The CDR3 is made up of 16 amino acids. CDR3 in amino acids: CASSFYGGDLGGELFF. The CDR3 bases are TGTGCCAGCAGTTTTTATGGGGGGGACCTGGGCGGGGAGCTGTTTTTT.

This clonotype was seen only a few times. The chain recombines TRBV10-3 with TRBJ2-1; 7 bases map to TRBD1. V was pared by 6 bases and J by 8 bases, with 10 bases of the junction left unmatched. The CDR3 contains 14 residues. Looked up from germline, CDR1 is ENHRY and CDR2 is SYGVKD. CDR3 residues: CAIRSGDRVHEQFF. CDR3 bases: TGTGCCATCAGATCCGGTGACAGGGTCCATGAGCAGTTCTTC.

The V gene is TRBV29-1, the J gene TRBJ2-7; the D gene is possibly TRBD2 (5 bases). The CDR3 extends over 14 amino acids. Germline V gives CDR1 SQVTM, CDR2 ANQGSEA. V was trimmed by 5 bases and J by 0 bases, leaving 14 bases between them. The CDR3 is CSVSWSGSSYEQYF. The CDR3 DNA is TGCAGCGTTAGTTGGAGCGGAAGCTCCTACGAGCAGTACTTC.

This clonotype was seen only a few times. The gene calls are TRBV7-8 and TRBJ1-1; D ambiguous. CDR1 and CDR2 (germline): SGHVS, FQNEAQ. Deletions cut 8 bases from V and 0 bases from J, with 13 bases between. The CDR3 loop spans 14 amino acids. CDR3 loop: CASGHRNLNTEAFF. The CDR3 DNA follows: TGTGCCAGCGGTCACCGGAACCTGAACACTGAAGCTTTCTTT.

This clonotype showed up many times. V is TRBV12-3 or TRBV12-4 and J is TRBJ1-1; 7 bases are shared with TRBD1. The CDR3 extends over 14 amino acids. J gave up 1 base and V 5 bases, and 4 bases lay outside the gene matches. The CDR3: CASSRGTANTEAFF. DNA of the CDR3: TGTGCCAGCAGTCGGGGGACAGCGAACACTGAAGCTTTCTTT.

This clonotype was seen only a few times. The V and J genes are TRBV28 and TRBJ1-2, with D hard to call. The CDR3 consists of 10 residues. Germline assignment: CDR1 MDHEN and CDR2 SYDVKM. V was clipped by 10 bases and J by 2 bases, with 5 bases between them. CDR3 amino acids: CATSNYGYTF. The CDR3 nucleotides read TGTGCCACCTCGAACTATGGCTACACCTTC.

The sample holds a few counts of this clonotype. V gene TRBV29-1 combines with J gene TRBJ2-5; D is unclear. V dropped 3 bases and J dropped 2 bases, with 13 bases sitting between them. CDR3 length: 14 residues. Per germline, CDR1 SQVTM and CDR2 ANQGSEA. CDR3: CSVDWAARQETQYF. Written as DNA, the CDR3 is TGCAGCGTTGACTGGGCAGCCAGGCAAGAGACCCAGTACTTC.

The V call is TRBV10-2, the J call TRBJ2-2, with 7 bases lining up with TRBD1. The V gene's germline CDR1 is WSHSY and CDR2 SAAADI. The CDR3 loop spans 14 amino acids. The V segment lost 11 bases and the J segment 6 bases; nucleotides outside the gene matches: 12. CDR3 sequence: CAGQADRVAGELFF. CDR3 sequence (DNA): TGCGCCGGCCAGGCCGACAGGGTAGCCGGGGAGCTGTTTTTT.

V gene TRBV6-5 combines with J gene TRBJ1-1; no firm D call. The CDR3 covers 13 residues. V was pared by 0 bases and J by 4 bases, with 6 bases between. CDR1 and CDR2 from the germline V gene are MNHEY and SVGAGI. CDR3 coding DNA: TGTGCCAGCAGTTACTCCTTACGCACTGAAGCTTTCTTT. Amino acid sequence: CASSYSLRTEAFF.

The chain links TRBV18 to TRBJ2-7; D gene unclear. This CDR3 is 13 amino acids long. Trimming left V 0 bases short and J 3 bases short, with 6 bases between. CDR1 is KGHSH, CDR2 LQKENI, per germline. Here the CDR3 DNA reads TGTGCCAGCTCACCACCGAACAACTACGAGCAGTACTTC. Translation gives CASSPPNNYEQYF.

This chain connects TRBV5-6 to TRBJ2-7; TRBD2 agrees at 8 bases. The CDR3 extends over 16 amino acids. The trim removed 0 bases at V and 0 bases at J, leaving 5 bases unmatched. Per germline, CDR1 SGHDT and CDR2 YYEEEE. CDR3 DNA: TGTGCCAGCAGCTTGGGGGCGGGAGGTTTCTCCTACGAGCAGTACTTC. As protein: CASSLGAGGFSYEQYF.

This clonotype was detected a few times. The genes are TRBV5-1 and TRBJ1-3; D gene ambiguous. This CDR3 has 15 residues. The V gene's germline CDR1 is SGHRS and CDR2 YFSETQ. Trimming shortened V by 0 bases and J by 2 bases, and 9 bases separated the two germline ends. The CDR3 sequence: CASSLGSGTGNTIYF. The CDR3 DNA is TGCGCCAGCAGCTTGGGGTCGGGGACTGGAAACACCATATATTTT.

This clonotype was picked up a small number of times. The chain joins TRBV3-1 to TRBJ2-5, with 8 bases lining up with TRBD2. This CDR3 is 16 amino acids long. CDR1 is LGHDT and CDR2 is YNNKEL in the germline V gene (reference sequence). J gave up 5 bases and V 1 base, and 9 bases lay outside the gene matches. The CDR3 is CASSQVTGRVRETQYF. CDR3 coding DNA: TGTGCCAGCAGCCAAGTGACCGGGAGGGTGAGGGAGACCCAGTACTTC.

This chain links TRBV7-9 with TRBJ1-3, with 9 bases lining up with TRBD1. The CDR3 runs to 16 residues. J was trimmed by 4 bases and V by 5 bases; bases with no gene match: 9. Germline V gives CDR1 SEHNR, CDR2 FQNEAQ (reference sequence). The CDR3 is CASSRTGTGLGNTIYF. CDR3 coding DNA: TGTGCCAGCAGCCGAACCGGGACAGGGCTCGGAAACACCATATATTTT.

This rearrangement joins TRBV20-1 to TRBJ1-2; tentative D call: TRBD1 (6 bases). Per germline, CDR1 DFQATT and CDR2 SNEGSKA (reference sequence). This CDR3 has 15 amino acids. CDR3 sequence reads: CIPDTGTRYSYGYTF. CDR3 in DNA: TGCATTCCGGACACAGGGACGAGGTATAGCTATGGCTACACCTTC.

This clonotype was seen a few times. The chain links TRBV10-3 to TRBJ2-7; the D gene could be TRBD1 or TRBD2 (5 bases each). The CDR3 contains 16 residues. The V and J ends lost 3 bases and 0 bases respectively, with 15 bases between them. Germline V gene sequence: CDR1 ENHRY, CDR2 SYGVKD. The CDR3 nucleotides are TGTGCCATCAGTGATACTGGGGGAGCCAACTCCTACGAGCAGTACTTC. Residues: CAISDTGGANSYEQYF.

This clonotype was picked up a small number of times. This chain connects TRBV6-1 to TRBJ1-6, with 10 bases that match TRBD1. Per the germline V gene, CDR1 is MNHNS and CDR2 is SASEGT. The V and J ends lost 10 bases and 8 bases, in that order; junction bases with no gene match: 5. The CDR3 is 13 residues long. CDR3 amino acids: CATRDRGYSPLHF. The CDR3 DNA follows: TGTGCCACCCGGGACAGGGGATATTCACCCCTCCACTTT.